This TCR beta chain was sequenced in a study of control samples from healthy donors and cancer patients (dated by TCRdb to between 2020 and 2021). To prepare the library, the immunoSEQ multiplex PCR assay was applied. TCRdb's version of the immuneACCESS table is confined to in-frame rearrangements and falls short of the full clone set. An unresolved V gene accounts for under half of the shortfall where checked; the remainder is of unknown origin. The sample data list tens of thousands of clones, and approximately 80% of these were observed just once. Around 15% of the sample rests with the top ten. The germline V gene provides CDR1 SGHTA and CDR2 FQGTGA. The CDR3 starts with the cysteine, ends with the phenylalanine, and has 13 residues. Only the CDR3 DNA is retained, 39 bases long and in frame from the first base. V lost 5 bases and J lost 5 bases; the stretch between them is 11 bases long. A remark on this clone: Its target antigen remains unknown. No base qualities exist here, and no much larger clone lies one base off it.

The sequence came from a man aged 50 to 60 in good health. The sequencing sample was made of blood. Recombination linked TRBV7-3 to TRBJ2-3, with the D gene call left open. Read as DNA, the sequence is TGTGCCAGCAGCGCCACCAGGAAAGATACGCAGTATTTT. Its translation reads: CASSATRKDTQYF.